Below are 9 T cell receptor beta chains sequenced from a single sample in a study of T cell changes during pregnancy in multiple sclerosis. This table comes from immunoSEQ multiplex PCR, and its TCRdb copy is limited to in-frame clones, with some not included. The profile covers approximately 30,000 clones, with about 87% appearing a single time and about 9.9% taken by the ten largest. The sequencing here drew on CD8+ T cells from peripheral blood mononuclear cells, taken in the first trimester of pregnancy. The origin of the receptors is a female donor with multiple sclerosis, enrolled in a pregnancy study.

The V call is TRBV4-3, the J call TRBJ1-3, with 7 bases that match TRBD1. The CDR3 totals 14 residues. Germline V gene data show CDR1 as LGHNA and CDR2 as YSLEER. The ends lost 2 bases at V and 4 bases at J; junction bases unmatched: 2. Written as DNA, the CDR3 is TGCGCCAGCAGCCAAACGACAGGGGGAAACACCATATATTTT. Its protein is CASSQTTGGNTIYF.

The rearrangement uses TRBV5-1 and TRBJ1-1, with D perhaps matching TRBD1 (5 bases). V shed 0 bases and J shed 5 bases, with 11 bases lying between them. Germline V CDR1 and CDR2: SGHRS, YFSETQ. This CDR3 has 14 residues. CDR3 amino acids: CASSLAGRGTEAFF. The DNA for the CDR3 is TGCGCCAGCAGCTTGGCCGGGAGGGGAACTGAAGCTTTCTTT.

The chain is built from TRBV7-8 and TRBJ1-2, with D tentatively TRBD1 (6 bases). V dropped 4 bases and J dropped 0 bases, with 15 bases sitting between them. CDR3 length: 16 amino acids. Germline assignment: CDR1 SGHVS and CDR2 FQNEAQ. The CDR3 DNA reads TGTGCCAGCAGCTCAAGGGGGACGGAAACTAACTATGGCTACACCTTC. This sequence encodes CASSSRGTETNYGYTF.

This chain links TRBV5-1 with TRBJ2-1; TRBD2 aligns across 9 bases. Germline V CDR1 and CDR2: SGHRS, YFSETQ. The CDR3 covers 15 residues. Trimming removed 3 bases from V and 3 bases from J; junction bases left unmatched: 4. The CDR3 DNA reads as TGCGCCAGCAGCTCGACTAGCGGAGACTACAATGAGCAGTTCTTC. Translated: CASSSTSGDYNEQFF.

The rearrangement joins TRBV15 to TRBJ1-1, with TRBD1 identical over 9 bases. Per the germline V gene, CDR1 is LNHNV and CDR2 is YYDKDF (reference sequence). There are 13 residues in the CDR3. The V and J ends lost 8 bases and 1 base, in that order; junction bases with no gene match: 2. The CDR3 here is CATGDRANTEAFF. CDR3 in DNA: TGTGCCACCGGGGACAGGGCGAACACTGAAGCTTTCTTT.

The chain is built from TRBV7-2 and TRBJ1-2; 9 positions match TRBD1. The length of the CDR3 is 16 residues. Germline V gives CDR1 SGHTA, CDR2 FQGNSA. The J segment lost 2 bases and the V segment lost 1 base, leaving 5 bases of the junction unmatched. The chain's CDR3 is CASSLDPGQGNYGYTF. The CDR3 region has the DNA TGTGCCAGCAGCTTAGACCCGGGACAGGGAAACTATGGCTACACCTTC.

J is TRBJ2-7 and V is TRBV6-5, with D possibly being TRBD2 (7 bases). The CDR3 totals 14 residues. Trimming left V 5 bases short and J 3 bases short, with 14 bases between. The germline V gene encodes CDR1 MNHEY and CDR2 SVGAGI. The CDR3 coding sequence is TGTGCCAGCAGTCGAGGGGGGGAGAGCTACGAGCAGTACTTC. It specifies CASSRGGESYEQYF.

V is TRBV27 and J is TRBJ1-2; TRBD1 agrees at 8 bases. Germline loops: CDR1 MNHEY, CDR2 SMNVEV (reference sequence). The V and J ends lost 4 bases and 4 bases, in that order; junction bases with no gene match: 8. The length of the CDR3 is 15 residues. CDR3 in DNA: TGTGCCAGCAGTTCCCTGACAGGGGTCGCCTATGGCTACACCTTC. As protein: CASSSLTGVAYGYTF.

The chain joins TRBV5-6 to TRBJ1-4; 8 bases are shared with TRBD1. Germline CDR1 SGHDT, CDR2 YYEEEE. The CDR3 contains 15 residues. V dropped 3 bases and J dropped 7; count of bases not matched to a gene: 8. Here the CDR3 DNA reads TGTGCCAGCAGCTCCAAACAGGGGGTTGGTGAAAAACTGTTTTTT. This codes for CASSSKQGVGEKLFF.